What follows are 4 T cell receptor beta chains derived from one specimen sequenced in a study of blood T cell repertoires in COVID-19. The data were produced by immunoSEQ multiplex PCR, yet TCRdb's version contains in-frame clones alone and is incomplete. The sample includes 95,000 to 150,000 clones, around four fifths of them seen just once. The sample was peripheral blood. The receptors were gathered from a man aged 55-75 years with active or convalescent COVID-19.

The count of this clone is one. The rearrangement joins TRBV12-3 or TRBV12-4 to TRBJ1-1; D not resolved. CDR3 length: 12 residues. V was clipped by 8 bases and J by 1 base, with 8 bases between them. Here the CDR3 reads CASSAGNTEAFF. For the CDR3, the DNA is TGTGCCAGCTCGGCGGGGAACACTGAAGCTTTCTTT.

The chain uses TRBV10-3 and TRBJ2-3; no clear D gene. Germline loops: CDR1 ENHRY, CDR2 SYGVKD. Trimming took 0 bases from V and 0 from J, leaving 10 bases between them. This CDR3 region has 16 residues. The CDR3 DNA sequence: TGTGCCATCAGTGAGTCGAGAGAGACTAGCACAGATACGCAGTATTTT. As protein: CAISESRETSTDTQYF.

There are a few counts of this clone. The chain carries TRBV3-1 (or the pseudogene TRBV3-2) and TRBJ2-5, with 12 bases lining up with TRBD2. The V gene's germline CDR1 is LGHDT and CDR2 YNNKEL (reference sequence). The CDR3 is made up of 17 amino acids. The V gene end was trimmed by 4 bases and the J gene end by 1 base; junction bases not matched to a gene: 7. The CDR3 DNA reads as TGTGCCAGCAGCCCCCGACTAGCGGGAGTTGGCCAAGAGACCCAGTACTTC. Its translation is CASSPRLAGVGQETQYF.

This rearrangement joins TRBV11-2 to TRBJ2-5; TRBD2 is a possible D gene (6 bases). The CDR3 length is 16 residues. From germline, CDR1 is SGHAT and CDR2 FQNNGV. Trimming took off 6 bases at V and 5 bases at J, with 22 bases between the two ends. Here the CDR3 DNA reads TGTGCCAGCAGTCCCGGTCCCGGTCGGGCGGGGGAGACCCAGTACTTC. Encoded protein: CASSPGPGRAGETQYF.